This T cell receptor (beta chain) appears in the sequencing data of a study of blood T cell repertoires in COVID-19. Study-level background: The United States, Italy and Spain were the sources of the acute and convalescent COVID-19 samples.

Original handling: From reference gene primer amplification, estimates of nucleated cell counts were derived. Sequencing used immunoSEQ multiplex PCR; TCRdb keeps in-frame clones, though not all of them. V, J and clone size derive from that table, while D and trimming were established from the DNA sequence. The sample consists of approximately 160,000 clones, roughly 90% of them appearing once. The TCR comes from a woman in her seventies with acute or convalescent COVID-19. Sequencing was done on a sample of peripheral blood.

The CDR3 region is CSASTIDQPQHF. DNA of the CDR3: TGCAGTGCTAGTACTATAGATCAGCCCCAGCATTTT. The genes are TRBV20-1 and TRBJ1-5; no reliable D call. CDR3 size: 12 residues. In germline, CDR1 is DFQATT, CDR2 SNEGSKA (reference sequence). V gave up 3 bases and J gave up 5 bases, with 8 bases separating them.